This T cell receptor (beta chain) was retrieved from a study of control samples from healthy donors and cancer patients. Assay used: immunoSEQ multiplex PCR; TCRdb lists only in-frame clones, some missing. In the table there are some 200,000 clones, roughly 91% of which are singletons. The length of the CDR3 is 17 residues. Between the trimmed V and J ends, which lost 0 bases and 2 bases, there was a span of 13 bases. CDR1 is WSHSY, CDR2 SAAADI, per germline. The material sequenced was blood. The V and J genes are TRBV10-2 and TRBJ1-4; perhaps TRBD1 as D (5 bases). The source of this sequence is a man younger than 35 in good health. The CDR3 DNA reads TGCGCCAGCAGTGAGTCCGACAGATCGCTGACTAATGAAAAACTGTTTTTT. This gives the protein CASSESDRSLTNEKLFF.